The 9 T cell receptor beta chains given below trace back to one sample, sequenced in a study of STAT5B mutations in CD4+ large granular lymphocyte leukemia. Using immunoSEQ multiplex PCR, the repertoire was profiled, and TCRdb retains in-frame clones only, with some absent. The table includes roughly 1,600 clones, around 73% detected once. Sequencing was done on a sample of PBMCs. These receptors were taken from a woman in her 70s with CD4+ T-cell large granular lymphocyte leukemia.

J is TRBJ1-3 and V is TRBV19, with 8 bases matching TRBD1. J gave up 0 bases and V 9 bases, and 7 bases lay outside the gene matches. The CDR3 loop spans 15 amino acids. The V gene's germline CDR1 is LNHDA and CDR2 SQIVND (reference sequence). CDR3 nucleotide sequence: TGTGCCAGCCGGGACAGGACCTCCTCTGGAAACACCATATATTTT. The encoded protein is CASRDRTSSGNTIYF.

The rearrangement links TRBV5-6 to TRBJ1-1; weak D call: TRBD1 (6 bases). Germline CDR1 and CDR2: SGHDT and YYEEEE. The V gene lost 1 base and the J gene lost 5 bases, with 9 bases spanning the gap. The CDR3 length is 13 residues. This CDR3 is CASSLPQGTEAFF. The DNA for the CDR3 is TGTGCCAGCAGCTTGCCACAGGGTACTGAAGCTTTCTTT.

The chain recombines TRBV19 with TRBJ2-2; 8 nucleotides align to TRBD1. V lost 2 bases and J lost 5; bases outside the gene matches: 4. Germline-derived CDR1 and CDR2 are LNHDA and SQIVND (reference sequence). The CDR3 covers 15 residues. The CDR3 reads CASSIRQGLTGELFF. Here the CDR3 DNA reads TGTGCCAGTAGTATACGACAGGGGTTGACCGGGGAGCTGTTTTTT.

The gene calls are TRBV5-1 and TRBJ1-1; D is uncertain. V lost 4 bases, J lost 5 bases, and 15 bases lay in between. The CDR3 extends over 14 amino acids. Per the germline V gene, CDR1 is SGHRS and CDR2 is YFSETQ. CDR3 in DNA: TGCGCCAGCAGCCCCAAGGTAGGCCAAACTGAAGCTTTCTTT. It translates to CASSPKVGQTEAFF.

This rearrangement joins TRBV2 to TRBJ1-2, with 9 bases lining up with TRBD1. The CDR3 contains 14 residues. Germline V CDR1 and CDR2: SNHLY, FYNNEI. V was clipped by 7 bases and J by 3 bases; unmatched bases: 6. CDR3 nucleotides: TGTGCCAGCACACGGGACAGGGCATACTATGGCTACACCTTC. Translated, it gives CASTRDRAYYGYTF.

This clone was observed a handful of times. V is TRBV7-9 and J is TRBJ1-3; weak D call: TRBD1 (5 bases). CDR1 and CDR2 from the germline V gene are SEHNR and FQNEAQ (reference sequence). V was trimmed by 4 bases and J by 0 bases, leaving 10 bases between them. The CDR3 contains 15 residues. The CDR3 DNA reads TGTGCCAGCAGCTCCGGGGGATTCTCTGGAAACACCATATATTTT. Translation: CASSSGGFSGNTIYF. Together with reference TRBV7-9 and TRBJ1-3, the CDR3 gives the full variable domain: DTGVSQNPRHKITKRGQNVTFRCDPISEHNRLYWYRQTLGQGPEFLTYFQNEAQLEKSRLLSDRFSAERPKGSFSTLEIQRTEQGDSAMYLCASSSGGFSGNTIYFGEGSWLTVV.

The chain combines TRBV5-1 with TRBJ1-1, with TRBD1 matching over 8 bases. Losses at the gene ends were 1 base for V and 1 base for J; bases not matched to a gene: 3. The germline V gene has CDR1 SGHRS and CDR2 YFSETQ. This CDR3 comprises 15 residues. The CDR3, as DNA: TGCGCCAGCAGCTTGTTGGGACAGGAGAACACTGAAGCTTTCTTT. Amino acids: CASSLLGQENTEAFF.

J is TRBJ1-1 and V is TRBV9, with 8 bases matching TRBD1. Germline-derived CDR1 and CDR2 are SGDLS and YYNGEE. The CDR3 has 14 amino acids. The junction had 2 bases not matched to a gene; V was cut back by 2 bases and J by 2 bases. DNA for the CDR3: TGTGCCAGCAGCGTGACAGGGGCCAACACTGAAGCTTTCTTT. It is translated as CASSVTGANTEAFF.

The rearrangement joins TRBV27 to TRBJ2-6; 10 bases are shared with TRBD2. This CDR3 is built from 20 residues. V shed 5 bases and J 2 bases; nucleotides not matched to a gene: 15. Per the germline V gene, CDR1 is MNHEY and CDR2 is SMNVEV (reference sequence). CDR3 sequence: CASSRDRASGSAAGANVLTF. CDR3 nucleotides: TGTGCCAGCAGTCGAGACCGGGCTAGCGGGAGTGCTGCTGGGGCCAACGTCCTGACTTTC.